The 2 T cell receptor beta chains below all came from one sample that was sequenced in a study of type 1 and type 2 diabetes patients. The PCR template was genomic DNA. Multiplex PCR with 30 forward and 13 reverse primers amplified the TCR beta CDR3. MiXCR, applied by TCRdb to the multiplex PCR reads, yields one record per CDR3 protein. The sample includes 280,000 or so distinct CDR3 sequences, roughly 48% of them seen just once. The material sequenced was peripheral blood mononuclear cells (PBMCs). These receptor sequences come from a man younger than 30 with type 2 diabetes.

The rearrangement joins TRBV6-2 or TRBV6-3 to TRBJ2-7; 7 bases are shared with TRBD1. Germline lookup yields CDR1 MNHEY and CDR2 SVGEGT. The CDR3 totals 12 residues. V lost 7 bases and J lost 2; bases outside the gene matches: 2. The CDR3 DNA follows: TGTGCCAGCAAACAGGGGCCCTACGAGCAGTACTTC. It specifies CASKQGPYEQYF.

This clonotype was detected a few times. The genes are TRBV29-1 and TRBJ1-5, with D possibly TRBD1 on 6 matching bases. CDR1 is SQVTM, CDR2 ANQGSEA, per germline. Trimming left V 4 bases short and J 5 bases short, with 9 bases between. The CDR3 loop spans 12 amino acids. CDR3 loop: CSVGGGDQPQHF. In nucleotides, the CDR3 is TGCAGCGTTGGAGGGGGAGATCAGCCCCAGCATTTT.